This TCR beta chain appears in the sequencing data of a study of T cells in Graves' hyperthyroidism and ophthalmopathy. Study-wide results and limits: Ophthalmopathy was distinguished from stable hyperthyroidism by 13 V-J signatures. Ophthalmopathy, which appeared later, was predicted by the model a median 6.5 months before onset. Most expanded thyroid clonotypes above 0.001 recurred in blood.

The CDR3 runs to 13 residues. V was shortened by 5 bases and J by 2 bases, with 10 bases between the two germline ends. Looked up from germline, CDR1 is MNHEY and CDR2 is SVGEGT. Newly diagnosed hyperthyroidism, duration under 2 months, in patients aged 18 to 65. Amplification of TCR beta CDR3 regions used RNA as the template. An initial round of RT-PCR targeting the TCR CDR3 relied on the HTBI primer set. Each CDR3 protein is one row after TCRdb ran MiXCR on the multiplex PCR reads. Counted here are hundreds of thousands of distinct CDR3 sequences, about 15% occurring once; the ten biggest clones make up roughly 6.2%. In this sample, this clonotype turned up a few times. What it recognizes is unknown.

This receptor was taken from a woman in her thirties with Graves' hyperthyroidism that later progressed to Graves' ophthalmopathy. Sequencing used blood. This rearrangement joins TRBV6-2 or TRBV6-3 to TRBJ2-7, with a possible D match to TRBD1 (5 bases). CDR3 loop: CASSRQPPYEQYF. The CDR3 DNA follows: TGTGCCAGCAGTCGACAGCCTCCCTACGAGCAGTACTTC.